This entry lists 31 T cell receptor beta chains sequenced from one sample in a study of control samples from healthy donors and cancer patients. Generated by immunoSEQ multiplex PCR, the TCRdb table keeps only in-frame clones and is missing some. In the table there are 210,000 or so clones, about 91% of which are singletons. Sequencing used blood. All receptors come from a man younger than 40 in good health.

This clone was counted only a few times. The chain links TRBV29-1 to TRBJ1-5; TRBD1 aligns across 7 bases. The V gene's germline CDR1 is SQVTM and CDR2 ANQGSEA. The V segment lost 6 bases and the J segment 4 bases; nucleotides outside the gene matches: 9. The CDR3 extends over 14 amino acids. The CDR3 DNA is TGCAGCGTAGCAACCGGGACAGCAAATCAGCCCCAGCATTTT. It codes for CSVATGTANQPQHF.

This clone was observed a few times. The chain is built from TRBV6-5 and TRBJ2-1, with TRBD1 as a possible D gene (6 bases). Germline V gene sequence: CDR1 MNHEY, CDR2 SVGAGI. This CDR3 is 11 amino acids long. The ends were cut back, 6 bases at V and 11 bases at J, with 11 bases in the middle. CDR3 DNA sequence: TGTGCCAGCAGCCCCAGGGGCCAGCAGTTCTTC. The encoded protein is CASSPRGQQFF.

The chain couples TRBV9 to TRBJ2-3; D is unclear. Trimming left V 4 bases short and J 6 bases short, with 21 bases between. The CDR3 is 16 amino acids. Germline V gene sequence: CDR1 SGDLS, CDR2 YYNGEE. The CDR3 region is CASSLNWVGPMDTQYF. The CDR3 DNA is TGTGCCAGCAGCCTGAACTGGGTCGGGCCCATGGATACGCAGTATTTT.

The genes are TRBV9 and TRBJ1-1; no definite D call. The V gene lost 2 bases and the J gene lost 7 bases, with 9 bases spanning the gap. There are 12 residues in the CDR3. Germline V gene lookup returns CDR1 SGDLS and CDR2 YYNGEE. The CDR3 coding sequence is TGTGCCAGCAGCGTTATGGGCGGTGAAGCTTTCTTT. Translation: CASSVMGGEAFF.

V usage is TRBV2 and J usage is TRBJ1-2; D remains ambiguous. The V and J ends lost 6 bases and 8 bases respectively, with 7 bases between them. The CDR3 runs 10 residues. CDR1 SNHLY and CDR2 FYNNEI come from the germline V gene. CDR3 residues: CASRKVGYTF. CDR3 sequence (DNA): TGTGCCAGCAGAAAAGTGGGCTACACCTTC.

This clone was seen a few times. The CDR3, as DNA: TGTGCCAGCAGCTTAGAGGGCCCGACCCAGTACTTC. It yields the protein CASSLEGPTQYF. The genes are TRBV7-2 and TRBJ2-5, with no clear D. CDR3 length: 12 amino acids. CDR1 SGHTA and CDR2 FQGNSA come from the germline V gene. Trimming pared 1 base from V and 7 bases from J, leaving 7 bases between.

The chain carries TRBV30 and TRBJ2-7, with D perhaps TRBD1 (5 bases). CDR3 length equals 15 residues. Between the trimmed V and J ends, which lost 2 bases and 7 bases, there was a span of 21 bases. The germline V gene encodes CDR1 GTSNPN and CDR2 SVGIG (reference sequence). Here the CDR3 reads CAWSPVGGHAGEQYF. The CDR3 DNA follows: TGTGCCTGGAGTCCCGTCGGTGGACACGCAGGGGAGCAGTACTTC.

The chain recombines TRBV2 with TRBJ1-3; D unclear. Germline CDR1 SNHLY, CDR2 FYNNEI. With 6 bases removed from V and 0 bases from J, the gap between germline ends came to 18 bases. The CDR3 sequence is 17 residues long. CDR3 sequence reads: CASRDAPRHNSGNTIYF. The CDR3, as DNA: TGTGCCAGCAGGGACGCCCCTAGGCACAACTCTGGAAACACCATATATTTT.

This clone was recorded once. The CDR3 here is CAWSADRGSYNSPLHF. The CDR3 bases are TGTGCCTGGAGTGCTGACAGGGGTTCCTATAATTCACCCCTCCACTTT. The chain joins TRBV30 to TRBJ1-6, with 8 bases aligning to TRBD1. This CDR3 has 16 residues. V lost 1 base, J lost 1 base, and 3 bases stayed unmatched. Germline V gene data show CDR1 as GTSNPN and CDR2 as SVGIG (reference sequence). The full variable domain, with the rest looked up from reference TRBV30 and TRBJ1-6, is SQTIHQWPATLVQPVGSPLSLECTVEGTSNPNLYWYRQAAGRGLQLLFYSVGIGQISSEVPQNLSASRPQDRQFILSSKKLLLSDSGFYLCAWSADRGSYNSPLHFGNGTRLTVT.

The chain links TRBV2 to TRBJ2-3, with D hard to call. CDR1 SNHLY and CDR2 FYNNEI come from the germline V gene. This CDR3 has 12 amino acids. V gave up 6 bases and J gave up 6 bases, with 10 bases separating them. The CDR3 DNA is TGTGCCAGCAGGACGGTATCCGATACGCAGTATTTT. As protein: CASRTVSDTQYF.

This sequence joins TRBV9 and TRBJ1-1; maybe TRBD1 (6 bases). CDR1 and CDR2 (germline): SGDLS, YYNGEE. The CDR3 loop spans 14 amino acids. V lost 0 bases and J lost 1, with 7 bases in between. The CDR3 region has the DNA TGTGCCAGCAGCGTAGAGGGACAGAACACTGAAGCTTTCTTT. It translates to CASSVEGQNTEAFF.

The chain recombines TRBV30 with TRBJ1-6, with unresolved D. Deletions cut 4 bases from V and 0 bases from J, with 4 bases between. There are 13 residues in the CDR3. The germline V gene has CDR1 GTSNPN and CDR2 SVGIG (reference sequence). The CDR3 protein is CAWNPSYNSPLHF. Written as DNA, the CDR3 is TGTGCCTGGAATCCCTCCTATAATTCACCCCTCCACTTT.

The genes are TRBV12-5 and TRBJ2-1; D gene ambiguous. The CDR3 extends over 11 amino acids. CDR1 is LGHNT, CDR2 FRNRAP, per germline. The V and J ends lost 1 base and 7 bases respectively, with 2 bases between them. CDR3 nucleotide sequence: TGTGCTAGTGGTTTGGGGAATGAGCAGTTCTTC. It is translated as CASGLGNEQFF.

V usage is TRBV6-6 and J usage is TRBJ1-1; D not resolved. The germline V gene has CDR1 MNHNY and CDR2 SVGAGI (reference sequence). This CDR3 spans 14 amino acids. V lost 4 bases to trimming and J lost 5 bases, with 14 bases between them. The CDR3 loop reads CASSLRVHQTEAFF. For the CDR3, the DNA is TGTGCCAGCAGTTTGAGGGTACATCAAACTGAAGCTTTCTTT.

The chain has TRBV29-1 and TRBJ1-1; D uncertain. Germline loops: CDR1 SQVTM, CDR2 ANQGSEA. Trimming left V 4 bases short and J 4 bases short, with 13 bases between. The CDR3 is 13 amino acids. The CDR3 loop reads CSVGLSVGTEAFF. The CDR3 nucleotides are TGCAGCGTTGGACTTTCCGTCGGCACTGAAGCTTTCTTT.

The chain carries TRBV19 and TRBJ1-3; the match to TRBD1 covers 8 bases. Per germline, CDR1 LNHDA and CDR2 SQIVND (reference sequence). Trimming took 10 bases from V and 0 from J; bases not matched to a gene: 2. There are 13 residues in the CDR3. DNA of the CDR3: TGTGCCACTGGGACAGGCTCTGGAAACACCATATATTTT. Translation gives CATGTGSGNTIYF.

This sequence joins TRBV5-4 and TRBJ1-2; D unresolved. Germline V gene data show CDR1 as SGHNT and CDR2 as YYREEE (reference sequence). Between the trimmed V and J ends, which lost 1 base and 0 bases, there was a span of 10 bases. This CDR3 is 15 amino acids long. The CDR3 DNA is TGTGCCAGCAGCTTGATATCGACTGCTAACTATGGCTACACCTTC. Its protein product is CASSLISTANYGYTF.

The V and J genes are TRBV12-3 or TRBV12-4 and TRBJ2-1; D not certain. V lost 1 base and J 10 bases, leaving 8 bases between the germline ends. There are 12 residues in the CDR3. The CDR3 DNA reads TGTGCCAGCAGTTTAGTATGGCAAGAGCAGTTCTTC. Translated: CASSLVWQEQFF.

Worth noting for this clone: At one of its ends the junction is not consistent with the germline gene, which may arise from a read error. The chain recombines TRBV6-5 with TRBJ1-5; 7 bases are a match to TRBD1. In germline, CDR1 is MNHEY, CDR2 SVGAGI. This CDR3 has 14 residues. The CDR3 spells CASRRTGVGQPQHF. The DNA for the CDR3 is TGCGCCAGCAGACGGACAGGAGTCGGTCAGCCCCAGCATTTT.

The chain employs TRBV3-1 (or the pseudogene TRBV3-2) and TRBJ1-2; D is possibly TRBD1 (5 bases). CDR3 length equals 14 residues. Per the germline V gene, CDR1 is LGHDT and CDR2 is YNNKEL (reference sequence). The germline V and J ends were trimmed by 5 bases and 8 bases, with 18 bases remaining between them. The CDR3 region has the DNA TGTGCCAGCAGCTCCTCCCCTGGGGCGAAAGGCTACACCTTC. Translation: CASSSSPGAKGYTF.

The rearrangement links TRBV30 to TRBJ1-3; 7 bases fit TRBD1. CDR1 and CDR2 (germline): GTSNPN, SVGIG (reference sequence). With V trimmed by 3 bases and J by 1 base, 3 bases remained unmatched. The CDR3 runs 14 residues. The CDR3 loop reads CAWRQGKSGNTIYF. The CDR3 DNA reads TGTGCCTGGAGACAGGGGAAATCTGGAAACACCATATATTTT.

The V call is TRBV15, the J call TRBJ2-2; unclear D gene. Per germline, CDR1 LNHNV and CDR2 YYDKDF (reference sequence). Trimming removed 5 bases at V and 1 base at J, with 14 bases between. The CDR3 is 16 amino acids. The DNA for the CDR3 is TGTGCCACCAGCGGAAGGACGGAAGTGAACACCGGGGAGCTGTTTTTT. Its translation is CATSGRTEVNTGELFF.

The J gene is TRBJ2-1, the V gene TRBV5-4; D assignment may be TRBD1 or TRBD2 (5 bases each). Germline CDR1 SGHNT, CDR2 YYREEE (reference sequence). There are 12 residues in the CDR3. V lost 0 bases and J lost 8, with 6 bases in between. DNA for the CDR3: TGTGCCAGCAGCTTGGTGGGACATGAGCAGTTCTTC. Amino acid sequence: CASSLVGHEQFF.

The chain links TRBV28 to TRBJ1-2; TRBD1 matches at 8 bases. V was clipped by 6 bases and J by 8 bases; unmatched bases: 8. Germline V lookup: CDR1 MDHEN, CDR2 SYDVKM. The CDR3 sequence is 13 residues long. CDR3 bases: TGTGCCAGCAGCCCTCCGGACAGGGAAGGCTACACCTTC. This gives the protein CASSPPDREGYTF.

The chain is built from TRBV13 and TRBJ2-2, with TRBD1 identical over 8 bases. The CDR3 runs to 13 residues. Germline trimming cut 5 bases from V and 6 bases from J; bases unmatched to any gene: 2. Germline lookup yields CDR1 PRHDT and CDR2 FYEKMQ (reference sequence). The CDR3 region has the DNA TGTGCCAGCAGCGTCAGGGGGCCCGGGGAGCTGTTTTTT. Translated: CASSVRGPGELFF.

The chain employs TRBV19 and TRBJ2-7; D is unresolved. The CDR3 is 17 residues long. With 0 bases removed from V and 3 bases from J, the gap between germline ends came to 18 bases. Germline values: CDR1 LNHDA, CDR2 SQIVND (reference sequence). CDR3 in DNA: TGTGCCAGTAGTATAGATTATTCGGCCGCCCGATACTACGAGCAGTACTTC. Amino acids: CASSIDYSAARYYEQYF.

This chain links TRBV5-6 with TRBJ2-1, with D perhaps being TRBD1 or TRBD2 (7 bases each). Germline CDR1 is SGHDT and CDR2 is YYEEEE. CDR3 length: 15 amino acids. Trimming removed 0 bases from V and 5 bases from J, with 12 bases in between. CDR3 nucleotide sequence: TGTGCCAGCAGCTTGGGCAGGGGGGGCCACAATGAGCAGTTCTTC. This gives the protein CASSLGRGGHNEQFF.

The chain recombines TRBV14 with TRBJ2-1; TRBD2 aligns across 8 bases. Germline CDR1 is SGHDN and CDR2 is FVKESK. V was clipped by 4 bases and J by 0 bases; unmatched bases: 2. This CDR3 is 15 amino acids long. The CDR3 sequence is CASSLAGSSYNEQFF. CDR3 DNA: TGTGCCAGCAGCCTAGCGGGGAGCTCCTACAATGAGCAGTTCTTC.

The DNA for the CDR3 is TGTGCCAGCAGCTCCCAGGGGGGAATCACCGGGGAGCTGTTTTTT. Protein sequence: CASSSQGGITGELFF. The V gene is TRBV11-3, the J gene TRBJ2-2, with D possibly being TRBD1 (7 bases). Germline V gene lookup returns CDR1 SGHNT and CDR2 YENEEA. V was clipped by 4 bases and J by 4 bases, with 13 bases between them. This CDR3 is built from 15 residues.

This clone was counted a single time. V gene TRBV5-1 combines with J gene TRBJ2-7, with TRBD2 matching over 11 bases. The CDR3 is 15 residues long. Germline loops: CDR1 SGHRS, CDR2 YFSETQ. Trimming took 3 bases from V and 2 from J; bases not matched to a gene: 4. The CDR3 DNA sequence: TGCGCCAGCAGCTACACTAGCGGGGGAGCCTACGAGCAGTACTTC. Translated, it gives CASSYTSGGAYEQYF.

The rearrangement links TRBV5-4 to TRBJ2-7; the D is unclear. CDR3 length: 13 amino acids. Germline V lookup: CDR1 SGHNT, CDR2 YYREEE (reference sequence). V lost 4 bases, J lost 4 bases, and 12 bases lay in between. The CDR3, as DNA: TGTGCCAGCAGCCTAGGACCCGAATACGAGCAGTACTTC. Translating gives CASSLGPEYEQYF.